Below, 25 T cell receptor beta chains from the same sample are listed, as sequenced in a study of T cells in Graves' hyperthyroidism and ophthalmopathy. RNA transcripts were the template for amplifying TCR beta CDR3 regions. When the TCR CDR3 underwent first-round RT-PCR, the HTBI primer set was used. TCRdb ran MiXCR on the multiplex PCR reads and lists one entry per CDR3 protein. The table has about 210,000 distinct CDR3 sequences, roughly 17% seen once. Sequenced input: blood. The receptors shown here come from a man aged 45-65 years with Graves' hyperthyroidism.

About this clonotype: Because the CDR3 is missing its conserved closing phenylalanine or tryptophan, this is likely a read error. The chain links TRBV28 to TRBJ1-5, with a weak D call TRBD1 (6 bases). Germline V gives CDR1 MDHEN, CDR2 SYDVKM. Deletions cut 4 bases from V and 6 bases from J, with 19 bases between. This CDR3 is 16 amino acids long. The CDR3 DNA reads TGTGCCAGCAGTTCGAGTGGGGGGGCATTCGGTCAGCCCCAGCATTCT. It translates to CASSSSGGAFGQPQHS.

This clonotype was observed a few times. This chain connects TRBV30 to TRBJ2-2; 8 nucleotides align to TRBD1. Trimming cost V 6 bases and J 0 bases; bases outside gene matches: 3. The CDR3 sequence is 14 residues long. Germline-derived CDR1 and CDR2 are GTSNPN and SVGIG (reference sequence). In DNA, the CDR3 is TGTGCCTGCCCGGACAGGGCGAACACCGGGGAGCTGTTTTTT. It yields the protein CACPDRANTGELFF.

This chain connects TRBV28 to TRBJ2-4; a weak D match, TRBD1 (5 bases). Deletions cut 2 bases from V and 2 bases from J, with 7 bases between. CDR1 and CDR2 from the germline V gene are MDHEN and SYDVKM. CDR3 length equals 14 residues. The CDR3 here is CASSLQGSKNIQYF. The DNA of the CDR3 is TGTGCCAGCAGTTTACAGGGTTCCAAAAACATTCAGTACTTC.

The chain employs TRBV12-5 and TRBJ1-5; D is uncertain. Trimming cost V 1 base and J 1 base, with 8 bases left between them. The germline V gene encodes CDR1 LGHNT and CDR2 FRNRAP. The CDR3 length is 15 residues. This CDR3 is CASGLGDISNQPQHF. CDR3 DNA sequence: TGTGCTAGTGGTTTGGGAGACATCAGCAATCAGCCCCAGCATTTT.

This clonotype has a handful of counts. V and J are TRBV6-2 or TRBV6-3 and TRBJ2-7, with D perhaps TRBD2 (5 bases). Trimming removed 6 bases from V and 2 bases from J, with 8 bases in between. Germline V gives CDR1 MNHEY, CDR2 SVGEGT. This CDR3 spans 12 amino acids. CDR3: CASRRAPYEQYF. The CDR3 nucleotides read TGTGCCAGCAGGCGGGCCCCCTACGAGCAGTACTTC.

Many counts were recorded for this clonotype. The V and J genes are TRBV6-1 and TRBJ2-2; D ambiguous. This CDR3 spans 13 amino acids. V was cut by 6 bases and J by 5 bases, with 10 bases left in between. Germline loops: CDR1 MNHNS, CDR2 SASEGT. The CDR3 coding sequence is TGTGCCAGCAGCCCTATGGCGACCGGGGAGCTGTTTTTT. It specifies CASSPMATGELFF.

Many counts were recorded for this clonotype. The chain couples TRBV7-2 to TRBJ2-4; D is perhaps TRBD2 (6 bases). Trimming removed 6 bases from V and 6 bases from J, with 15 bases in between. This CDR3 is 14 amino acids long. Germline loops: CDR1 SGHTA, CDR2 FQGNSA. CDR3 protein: CASSKGGALNIQYF. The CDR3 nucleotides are TGTGCCAGCAGTAAGGGAGGAGCCTTAAACATTCAGTACTTC.

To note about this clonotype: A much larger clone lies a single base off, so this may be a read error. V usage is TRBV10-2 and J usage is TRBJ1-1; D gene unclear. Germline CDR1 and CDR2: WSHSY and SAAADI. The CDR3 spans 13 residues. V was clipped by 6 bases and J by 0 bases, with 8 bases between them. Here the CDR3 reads CASRATLNTEAFF. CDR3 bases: TGCGCCAGCAGGGCCACTCTGAACACTGAAGCTTTCTTT.

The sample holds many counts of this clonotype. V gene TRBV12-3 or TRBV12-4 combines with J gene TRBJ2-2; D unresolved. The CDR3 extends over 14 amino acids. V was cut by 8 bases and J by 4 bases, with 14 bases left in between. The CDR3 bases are TGTGCCAGCTTCAAGGCACAGTTCACCGGGGAGCTGTTTTTT. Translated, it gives CASFKAQFTGELFF.

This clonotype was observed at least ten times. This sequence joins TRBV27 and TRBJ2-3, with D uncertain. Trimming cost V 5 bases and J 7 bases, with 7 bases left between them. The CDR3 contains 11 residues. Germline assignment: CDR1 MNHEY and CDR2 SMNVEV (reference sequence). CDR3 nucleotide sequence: TGTGCCAGCAGTGTACACAATACGCAGTATTTT. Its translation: CASSVHNTQYF.

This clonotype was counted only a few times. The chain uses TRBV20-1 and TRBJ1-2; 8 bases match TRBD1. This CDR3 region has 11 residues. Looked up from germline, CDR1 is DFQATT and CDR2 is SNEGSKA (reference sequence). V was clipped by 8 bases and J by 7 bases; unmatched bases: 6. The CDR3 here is CSLTGAAGYTF. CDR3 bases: TGCAGTCTGACAGGGGCCGCTGGCTACACCTTC.

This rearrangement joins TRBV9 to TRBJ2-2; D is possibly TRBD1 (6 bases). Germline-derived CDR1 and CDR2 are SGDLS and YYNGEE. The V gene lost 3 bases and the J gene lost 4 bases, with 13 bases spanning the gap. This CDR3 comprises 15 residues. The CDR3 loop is CASSGRTVATGELFF. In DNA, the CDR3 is TGTGCCAGCAGCGGCCGGACAGTCGCCACCGGGGAGCTGTTTTTT. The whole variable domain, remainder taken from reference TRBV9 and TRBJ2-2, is DSGVTQTPKHLITATGQRVTLRCSPRSGDLSVYWYQQSLDQGLQFLIQYYNGEERAKGNILERFSAQQFPDLHSELNLSSLELGDSALYFCASSGRTVATGELFFGEGSRLTVL.

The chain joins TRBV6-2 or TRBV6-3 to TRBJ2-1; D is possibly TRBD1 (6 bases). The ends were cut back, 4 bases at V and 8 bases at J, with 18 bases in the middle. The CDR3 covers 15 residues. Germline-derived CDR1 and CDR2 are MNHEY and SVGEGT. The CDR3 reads CASSSAGASSDEQFF. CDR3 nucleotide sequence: TGTGCCAGCAGTTCCGCAGGGGCTAGCAGCGATGAGCAGTTCTTC.

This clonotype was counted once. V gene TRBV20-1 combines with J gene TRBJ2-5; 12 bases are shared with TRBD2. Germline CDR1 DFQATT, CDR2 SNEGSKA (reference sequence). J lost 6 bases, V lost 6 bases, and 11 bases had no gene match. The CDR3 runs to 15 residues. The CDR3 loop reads CSATRLAGDKKTQYF. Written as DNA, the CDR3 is TGCAGTGCCACCCGACTAGCGGGAGATAAGAAGACCCAGTACTTC.

CDR3 sequence reads: CASSPQTGGNEQFF. The CDR3 DNA reads TGTGCCAGCAGCCCACAGACTGGCGGGAATGAGCAGTTCTTC. This chain connects TRBV7-2 to TRBJ2-1; TRBD2 is a possible D gene (5 bases). The germline CDR1 and CDR2 sequences are SGHTA and FQGNSA. The CDR3 spans 14 residues. Between the trimmed V and J ends, which lost 5 bases and 7 bases, there was a span of 15 bases.

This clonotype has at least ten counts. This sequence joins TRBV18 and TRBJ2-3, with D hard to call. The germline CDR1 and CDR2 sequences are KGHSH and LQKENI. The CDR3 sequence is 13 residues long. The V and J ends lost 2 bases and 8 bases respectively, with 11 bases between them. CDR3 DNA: TGTGCCAGCTCACCAGAAAGTGGGTCTACGCAGTATTTT. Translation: CASSPESGSTQYF.

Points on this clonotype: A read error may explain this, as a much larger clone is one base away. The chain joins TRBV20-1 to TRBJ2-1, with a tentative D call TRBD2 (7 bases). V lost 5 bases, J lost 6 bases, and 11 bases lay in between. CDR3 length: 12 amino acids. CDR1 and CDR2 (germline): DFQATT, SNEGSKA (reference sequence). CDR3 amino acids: CSAGRGGNEQFF. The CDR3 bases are TGCAGTGCTGGAAGGGGGGGCAATGAGCAGTTCTTC.

The CDR3 is CASQPGTGGSGANVLTF. CDR3 DNA: TGTGCCAGCCAACCTGGGACAGGGGGATCTGGGGCCAACGTCCTGACTTTC. The V and J genes are TRBV6-2 or TRBV6-3 and TRBJ2-6, with TRBD1 matching 11 bases. Per the germline V gene, CDR1 is MNHEY and CDR2 is SVGEGT. Losses at the gene ends were 8 bases for V and 1 base for J; bases not matched to a gene: 7. This CDR3 region has 17 residues.

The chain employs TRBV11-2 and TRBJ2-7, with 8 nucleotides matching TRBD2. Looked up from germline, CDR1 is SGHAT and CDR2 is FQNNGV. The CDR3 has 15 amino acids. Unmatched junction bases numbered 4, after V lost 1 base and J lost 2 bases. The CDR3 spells CASSLVPGRAYEQYF. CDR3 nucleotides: TGTGCCAGCAGCTTAGTACCCGGGAGGGCCTACGAGCAGTACTTC.

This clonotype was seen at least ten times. CDR3 bases: TGTGCCAGCAGTGAAAGCAGGGGTAGTTCTGGCTACACCTTC. This encodes CASSESRGSSGYTF. V is TRBV2 and J is TRBJ1-2, with D tentatively TRBD1 (6 bases). Germline V gene lookup returns CDR1 SNHLY and CDR2 FYNNEI. V lost 2 bases to trimming and J lost 7 bases, with 14 bases between them. The CDR3 is made up of 14 amino acids.

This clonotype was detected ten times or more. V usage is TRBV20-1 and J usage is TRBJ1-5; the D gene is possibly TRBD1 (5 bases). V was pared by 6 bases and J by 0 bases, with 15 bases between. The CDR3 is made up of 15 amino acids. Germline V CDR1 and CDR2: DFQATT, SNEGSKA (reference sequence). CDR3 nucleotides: TGCAGTGCAAGCCCCTTGGGGCCTAGCAATCAGCCCCAGCATTTT. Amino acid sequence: CSASPLGPSNQPQHF.

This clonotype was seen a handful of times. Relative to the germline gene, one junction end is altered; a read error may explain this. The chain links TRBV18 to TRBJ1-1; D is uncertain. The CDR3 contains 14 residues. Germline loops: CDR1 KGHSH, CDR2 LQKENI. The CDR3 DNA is TGTGCCAGCTCACGTTATGAGAAGAACACTGAAGCTCTCTTT. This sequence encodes CASSRYEKNTEALF.

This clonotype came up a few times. This CDR3 is CASLGGGDTGELFF. The CDR3 DNA follows: TGTGCCAGCTTAGGCGGGGGCGACACCGGGGAGCTGTTTTTT. The V call is TRBV11-3, the J call TRBJ2-2; possibly TRBD2 for D (7 bases). Germline V gives CDR1 SGHNT, CDR2 YENEEA. Trimming removed 8 bases from V and 3 bases from J, with 13 bases in between. There are 14 residues in the CDR3.

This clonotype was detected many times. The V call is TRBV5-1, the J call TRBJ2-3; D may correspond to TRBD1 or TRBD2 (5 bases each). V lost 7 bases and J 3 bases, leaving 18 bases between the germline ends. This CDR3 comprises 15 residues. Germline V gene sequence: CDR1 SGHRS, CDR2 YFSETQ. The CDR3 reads CASGREGMGTDTQYF. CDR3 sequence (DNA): TGCGCCAGCGGTCGAGAGGGGATGGGAACAGATACGCAGTATTTT.

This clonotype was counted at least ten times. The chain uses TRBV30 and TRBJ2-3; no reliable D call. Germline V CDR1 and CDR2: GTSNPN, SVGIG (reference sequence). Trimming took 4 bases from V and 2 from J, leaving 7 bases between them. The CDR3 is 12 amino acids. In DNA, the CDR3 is TGTGCCTGGACCAGTAACACAGATACGCAGTATTTT. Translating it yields CAWTSNTDTQYF.